A single sample is the source of the 6 T cell receptor beta chains below, sequenced in a study of blood T cell repertoires in COVID-19. TCRdb's table, derived via immunoSEQ multiplex PCR, lists solely in-frame clones and lacks some. The sample consists of fewer than 250,000 clones, 85% to 95% of them appearing once. Specimen: peripheral blood. The receptors here all came from a man younger than 40 with COVID-19, enrolled during active disease.

The J gene is TRBJ1-6, the V gene TRBV3-1 (or the pseudogene TRBV3-2); D is uncertain. Germline V gene sequence: CDR1 LGHDT, CDR2 YNNKEL (reference sequence). This CDR3 is built from 13 residues. V was clipped by 0 bases and J by 8 bases, with 5 bases between them. CDR3 loop: CASSQDRDSPLHF. CDR3 coding DNA: TGTGCCAGCAGCCAAGATCGGGATTCACCCCTCCACTTT.

V and J are TRBV10-3 and TRBJ2-7; 7 bases are a match to TRBD1. Germline V gene lookup returns CDR1 ENHRY and CDR2 SYGVKD. The CDR3 consists of 15 residues. The V and J ends lost 5 bases and 7 bases, in that order; junction bases with no gene match: 14. Written as DNA, the CDR3 is TGTGCCATCAGTTCCGACAGGGAAGCCCTTGGGGAGCAGTACTTC. Translating gives CAISSDREALGEQYF.

The V call is TRBV14, the J call TRBJ2-5; tentative D call: TRBD2 (6 bases). The CDR3 extends over 14 amino acids. Per the germline V gene, CDR1 is SGHDN and CDR2 is FVKESK. Trimming cost V 0 bases and J 5 bases, with 10 bases left between them. DNA of the CDR3: TGTGCCAGCAGCCAAGATCTGGGGGGTGAGACCCAGTACTTC. Amino acid sequence: CASSQDLGGETQYF.

In this sample, this clone turned up once. The rearrangement uses TRBV7-2 and TRBJ1-6, with TRBD1 identical over 8 bases. There are 15 residues in the CDR3. The germline V gene has CDR1 SGHTA and CDR2 FQGNSA. V lost 2 bases, J lost 10 bases, and 7 bases stayed unmatched. The CDR3 loop reads CASSLLGTGSSPLHF. CDR3 DNA sequence: TGTGCCAGCAGCTTACTTGGGACAGGATCCTCACCCCTCCACTTT.

The V call is TRBV9, the J call TRBJ2-2; 10 bases are a match to TRBD1. CDR3 length equals 14 residues. Germline V gives CDR1 SGDLS, CDR2 YYNGEE. Trimming at V came to 6 bases and at J to 6 bases, leaving 5 bases not matched to a gene. The CDR3 region is CASTGTGEPGELFF. CDR3 bases: TGTGCCAGCACCGGGACAGGGGAACCCGGGGAGCTGTTTTTT.

The genes are TRBV6-1 and TRBJ2-3, with TRBD2 matching 13 bases. The germline V gene encodes CDR1 MNHNS and CDR2 SASEGT. The CDR3 is made up of 17 amino acids. V gave up 4 bases and J gave up 3 bases; unmatched junction bases: 7. The CDR3 protein is CASSATTSGGGTDTQYF. Here the CDR3 DNA reads TGTGCCAGCAGTGCCACCACTAGCGGGGGGGGTACAGATACGCAGTATTTT.